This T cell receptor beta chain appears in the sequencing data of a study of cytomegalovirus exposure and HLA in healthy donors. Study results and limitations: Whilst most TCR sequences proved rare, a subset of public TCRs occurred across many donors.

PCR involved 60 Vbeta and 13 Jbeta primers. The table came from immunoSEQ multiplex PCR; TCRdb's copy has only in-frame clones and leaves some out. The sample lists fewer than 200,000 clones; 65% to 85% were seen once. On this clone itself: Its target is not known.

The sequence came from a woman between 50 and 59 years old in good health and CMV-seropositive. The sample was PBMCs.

The CDR3 loop is CASSPSRDRGGYGYTF. The CDR3 coding sequence is TGCGCCAGCAGCCCATCCCGGGATAGGGGAGGATATGGCTACACCTTC. The V gene is TRBV4-3, the J gene TRBJ1-2, with D perhaps TRBD1 (5 bases). V gave up 4 bases and J gave up 5 bases, with 20 bases separating them. There are 16 residues in the CDR3. CDR1 is LGHNA, CDR2 YSLEER, per germline.